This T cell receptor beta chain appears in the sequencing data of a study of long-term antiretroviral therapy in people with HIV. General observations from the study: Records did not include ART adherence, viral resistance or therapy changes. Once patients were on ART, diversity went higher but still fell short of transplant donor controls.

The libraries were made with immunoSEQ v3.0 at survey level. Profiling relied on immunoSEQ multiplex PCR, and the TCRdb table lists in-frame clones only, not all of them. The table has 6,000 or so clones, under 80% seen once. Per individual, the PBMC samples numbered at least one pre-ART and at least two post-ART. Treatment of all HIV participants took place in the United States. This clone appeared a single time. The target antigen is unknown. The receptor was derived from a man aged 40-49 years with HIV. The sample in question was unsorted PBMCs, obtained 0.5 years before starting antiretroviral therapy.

CDR3 in amino acids: CASMEGAGTDTQYF. DNA of the CDR3: TGCGCCAGCATGGAGGGGGCCGGTACAGATACGCAGTATTTT. V gene TRBV5-1 combines with J gene TRBJ2-3, with a weak D call TRBD1 (7 bases). CDR3 length: 14 residues. The V gene's germline CDR1 is SGHRS and CDR2 YFSETQ. Trimming cost V 6 bases and J 3 bases, with 14 bases left between them.